The source of this T cell receptor beta chain is a study of T cells in Graves' hyperthyroidism and ophthalmopathy. Turning to the study itself: At initial diagnosis, before any treatment had begun, peripheral blood was obtained. Study-wide results and caveats: A model built on 13 V-J features separated ophthalmopathy from stable hyperthyroidism.

V lost 2 bases and J 2 bases, leaving 15 bases between the germline ends. The CDR3 consists of 16 residues. Germline CDR1 reads MNHNS; CDR2 reads SASEGT. From RNA transcripts, TCR beta CDR3 regions were amplified. Initially, a first-round RT-PCR of the TCR CDR3 employed the HTBI primer set. TCRdb itself ran the multiplex PCR reads through MiXCR, one entry per CDR3 protein. The sample includes around 520,000 distinct CDR3 sequences, approximately 25% of them seen just once. Only a few counts were recorded for this clonotype. Its antigen is undetermined. The clonotype was recovered from a woman in her twenties or thirties with Graves' ophthalmopathy. The chain combines TRBV6-1 with TRBJ1-1; TRBD1 might be the D (5 bases). Specimen: blood. The CDR3 sequence is CASSEFRGRLNTEAFF. The CDR3 nucleotides read TGTGCCAGCAGTGAATTCCGGGGCAGGCTAAACACTGAAGCTTTCTTT.